These T cell receptor beta chains were read from a single sample in a study of blood T cell repertoires in COVID-19. TCRdb keeps only in-frame clones here, not all; method: immunoSEQ multiplex PCR. The sample carries about 170,000 clones, 70% to 90% recorded once. The source material was peripheral blood. These receptors all stem from a man at least 80 years old with COVID-19, enrolled during active disease. Each CDR3 is given without its conserved first and last residue.

V: TRBV5-6; J: TRBJ2-7; CDR3: ASFGRGSSYEQY
V: TRBV9; J: TRBJ2-7; CDR3: ASSVEGGSYEQY
V: TRBV4-1; J: TRBJ1-4; CDR3: ASSQGREFEKLF
V: TRBV5-6; J: TRBJ1-5; CDR3: ASSGTGQVRSQPQH
V: TRBV5-1; J: TRBJ2-2; CDR3: ASRIGALTGTNTGELF
V: TRBV7-2; J: TRBJ1-4; CDR3: ASSNTARVGEKLF
V: TRBV7-3; J: TRBJ1-2; CDR3: ASSTYQGRVMGGYT
V: TRBV11-3; J: TRBJ2-5; CDR3: ASSLVIAGGYQETQY
V: TRBV4-2; J: TRBJ2-7; CDR3: ASSRTSGGAHEQY
V: TRBV11-2; J: TRBJ1-4; CDR3: ASSLTDRDKLF
V: TRBV11-2; J: TRBJ2-3; CDR3: ASSLRASGGLSTDTQY
V: TRBV9; J: TRBJ2-2; CDR3: ASSVGGTNTGELF